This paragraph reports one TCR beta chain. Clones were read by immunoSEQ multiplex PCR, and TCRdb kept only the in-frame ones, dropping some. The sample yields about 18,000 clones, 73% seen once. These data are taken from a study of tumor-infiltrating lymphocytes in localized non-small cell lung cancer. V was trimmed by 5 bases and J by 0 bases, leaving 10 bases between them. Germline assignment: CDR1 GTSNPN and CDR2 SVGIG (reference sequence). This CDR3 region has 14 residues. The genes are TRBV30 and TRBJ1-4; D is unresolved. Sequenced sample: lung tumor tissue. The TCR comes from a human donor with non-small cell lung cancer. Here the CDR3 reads CAWDGRATNEKLFF. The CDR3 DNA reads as TGTGCCTGGGACGGACGCGCAACTAATGAAAAACTGTTTTTT.